These 27 T cell receptor beta chains share one sample of origin, sequenced in a study of T cells in Graves' hyperthyroidism and ophthalmopathy. It was RNA transcripts that yielded the amplified TCR beta CDR3 regions. Primed by the HTBI set, a first-round RT-PCR was run on the TCR CDR3. TCRdb re-analysed the multiplex PCR reads in MiXCR, keeping a single row per CDR3 protein. The profile shows around 400,000 distinct CDR3 sequences, around 13% of them singletons. Sequenced: blood. Receptor source: a woman under 30 with Graves' hyperthyroidism.

The chain uses TRBV20-1 and TRBJ2-7; 7 bases line up with TRBD1. Germline V gene sequence: CDR1 DFQATT, CDR2 SNEGSKA (reference sequence). The CDR3 sequence is 13 residues long. Trimming at V came to 3 bases and at J to 1 base, leaving 3 bases not matched to a gene. CDR3 nucleotide sequence: TGCAGTGCTAGTACAGGGGTGTCCTACGAGCAGTACTTC. Translated: CSASTGVSYEQYF.

This clonotype was observed at least ten times. The rearrangement links TRBV5-6 to TRBJ2-1; D possibly corresponds to TRBD1 (6 bases). Germline V gives CDR1 SGHDT, CDR2 YYEEEE. CDR3 length: 16 amino acids. The ends were cut back, 4 bases at V and 4 bases at J, with 18 bases in the middle. The CDR3 DNA reads as TGTGCCAGCAGCGGTCTCAGGGGTAAGAGGTACAATGAGCAGTTCTTC. As protein: CASSGLRGKRYNEQFF.

This clonotype was observed a few times. The rearrangement links TRBV7-9 to TRBJ1-2; no clear D. Germline V gives CDR1 SEHNR, CDR2 FQNEAQ (reference sequence). This CDR3 has 13 amino acids. The V end lost 5 bases, the J end lost 8 bases, and 15 bases lay between the germline ends. The CDR3 DNA sequence: TGTGCCAGCAGCCCCTTAATAGGAGACGGCTACACCTTC. Protein sequence: CASSPLIGDGYTF.

This clonotype was found many times. CDR3 loop: CASTDRSSYNEQFF. In DNA form, the CDR3 reads TGTGCCAGCACGGACAGAAGCTCCTACAATGAGCAGTTCTTC. V usage is TRBV2 and J usage is TRBJ2-1, with D tentatively TRBD1 (6 bases). This CDR3 region has 14 residues. The V gene lost 7 bases and the J gene lost 0 bases, with 10 bases spanning the gap. In germline, CDR1 is SNHLY, CDR2 FYNNEI.

This clonotype was seen many times. V and J are TRBV3-1 and TRBJ2-1, with a tentative D call TRBD1 (5 bases). V lost 2 bases, J lost 4 bases, and 9 bases lay in between. Germline V lookup: CDR1 LGHDT, CDR2 YNNKEL (reference sequence). This CDR3 region has 14 residues. CDR3 protein: CASSQSREYNEQFF. The CDR3 region has the DNA TGTGCCAGCAGCCAATCCAGGGAATACAATGAGCAGTTCTTC.

This clonotype was found many times. The J gene is TRBJ1-2, the V gene TRBV29-1, with 7 bases matching TRBD1. Looked up from germline, CDR1 is SQVTM and CDR2 is ANQGSEA. V was pared by 5 bases and J by 3 bases, with 9 bases of the junction left unmatched. The CDR3 length is 14 residues. The DNA of the CDR3 is TGCAGCGTTTCGCCCGGGACAGCATACTATGGCTACACCTTC. This encodes CSVSPGTAYYGYTF.

This clonotype has at least ten counts. V gene TRBV27 combines with J gene TRBJ2-7; no clear D. CDR3 length equals 13 residues. Between the trimmed V and J ends, which lost 3 bases and 1 base, there was a span of 7 bases. The germline gives CDR1 MNHEY, CDR2 SMNVEV (reference sequence). The CDR3 sequence: CASSFLGSYEQYF. In DNA form, the CDR3 reads TGTGCCAGCAGTTTCCTAGGGTCCTACGAGCAGTACTTC.

This clonotype appeared many times. CDR3 sequence reads: CASSLDSIRTENTEAFF. In nucleotides, the CDR3 is TGTGCCAGCAGCTTAGACTCTATACGGACGGAGAACACTGAAGCTTTCTTT. The V call is TRBV11-2, the J call TRBJ1-1; D is ambiguous. This CDR3 has 17 amino acids. The V end lost 0 bases, the J end lost 1 base, and 15 bases lay between the germline ends. The germline V gene has CDR1 SGHAT and CDR2 FQNNGV.

The CDR3 region is CASSPRPRQFF. The CDR3 DNA reads as TGTGCCAGCAGTCCTCGTCCCCGGCAGTTCTTC. V is TRBV28 and J is TRBJ2-1; D unclear. The CDR3 is 11 residues long. Germline-derived CDR1 and CDR2 are MDHEN and SYDVKM. Trimming left V 5 bases short and J 12 bases short, with 11 bases between.

This clonotype has at least ten counts. The rearrangement uses TRBV7-9 and TRBJ2-6; D ambiguous. V was trimmed by 5 bases and J by 2 bases, leaving 4 bases between them. The CDR3 sequence is 13 residues long. Germline CDR1 and CDR2: SEHNR and FQNEAQ (reference sequence). CDR3 sequence: CASSAPGANVLTF. The CDR3 region has the DNA TGTGCCAGCAGCGCTCCTGGGGCCAACGTCCTGACTTTC.

The sample holds many counts of this clonotype. This chain connects TRBV5-6 to TRBJ1-4; D not certain. Trimming shortened V by 3 bases and J by 2 bases, and 11 bases separated the two germline ends. CDR1 is SGHDT, CDR2 YYEEEE, per germline. The CDR3 runs to 15 residues. Written as DNA, the CDR3 is TGTGCCAGCAGCTGGACGGTGGCGACTAATGAAAAACTGTTTTTT. It specifies CASSWTVATNEKLFF.

This clonotype was recorded at least ten times. V usage is TRBV28 and J usage is TRBJ2-3, with 9 bases lining up with TRBD1. The trim removed 9 bases at V and 5 bases at J, leaving 9 bases unmatched. The CDR3 loop spans 14 amino acids. The V gene's germline CDR1 is MDHEN and CDR2 SYDVKM. The CDR3 spells CASHRDRVRDTQYF. The CDR3 DNA reads TGTGCCAGTCACCGGGACAGGGTTAGAGATACGCAGTATTTT.

The chain employs TRBV7-3 and TRBJ2-3, with a weak D call TRBD2 (5 bases). The CDR3 sequence is 15 residues long. V dropped 5 bases and J dropped 5 bases, with 17 bases sitting between them. The germline V gene encodes CDR1 SGHTA and CDR2 FQGTGA. CDR3 in DNA: TGTGCCAGCAGCCCTACTAGTTCCACCGGAGATACGCAGTATTTT. This translates into CASSPTSSTGDTQYF.

This clonotype has just one count. The chain uses TRBV4-2 and TRBJ1-5; 7 nucleotides align to TRBD1. Per the germline V gene, CDR1 is LGHNA and CDR2 is YNFKEQ. Trimming cost V 0 bases and J 4 bases; bases outside gene matches: 6. There are 16 residues in the CDR3. The CDR3 DNA reads as TGTGCCAGCAGCCAAGATCCGACAGGGAATAATCAGCCCCAGCATTTT. It is translated as CASSQDPTGNNQPQHF.

This clonotype was counted at least ten times. The chain has TRBV6-5 and TRBJ2-1, with 10 bases lining up with TRBD1. V trimming: 2 bases; J trimming: 1 base; junction bases outside the gene matches: 2. Germline V lookup: CDR1 MNHEY, CDR2 SVGAGI. The CDR3 length is 16 residues. The CDR3 DNA sequence: TGTGCCAGCAGTTACCGGGACAGGGGATCCTACAATGAGCAGTTCTTC. Amino acid sequence: CASSYRDRGSYNEQFF.

Only a few counts were recorded for this clonotype. The rearrangement links TRBV28 to TRBJ1-3; D gene ambiguous. CDR3 length: 15 amino acids. Trimming removed 3 bases at V and 0 bases at J, with 9 bases between. CDR1 is MDHEN, CDR2 SYDVKM, per germline. The CDR3 spells CASSLDPSSGNTIYF. CDR3 sequence (DNA): TGTGCCAGCAGTTTGGACCCAAGCTCTGGAAACACCATATATTTT. The full variable domain, with the rest looked up from reference TRBV28 and TRBJ1-3, is DVKVTQSSRYLVKRTGEKVFLECVQDMDHENMFWYRQDPGLGLRLIYFSYDVKMKEKGDIPEGYSVSREKKERFSLILESASTNQTSMYLCASSLDPSSGNTIYFGEGSWLTVV.

This clonotype was counted many times. The chain has TRBV11-1 and TRBJ1-1; D is perhaps TRBD1 (5 bases). The germline gives CDR1 SGHAT, CDR2 FQDESV (reference sequence). V lost 5 bases and J 1 base, leaving 8 bases between the germline ends. The CDR3 covers 13 residues. The CDR3 is CASSKQGNTEAFF. The CDR3, as DNA: TGTGCCAGCAGCAAGCAGGGGAACACTGAAGCTTTCTTT.

This clonotype was picked up many times. CDR3 residues: CASSPDRPYTF. In DNA, the CDR3 is TGTGCCAGCTCACCAGACAGGCCCTACACCTTC. The chain has TRBV18 and TRBJ1-2, with D maybe TRBD1 (6 bases). CDR3 length equals 11 residues. V was pared by 2 bases and J by 10 bases, with 8 bases between. CDR1 is KGHSH, CDR2 LQKENI, per germline.

This clonotype has ten or more counts. This rearrangement joins TRBV7-2 to TRBJ2-5, with D perhaps matching TRBD2 (6 bases). CDR3 length: 14 residues. Deletions cut 3 bases from V and 3 bases from J, with 11 bases between. Germline CDR1 and CDR2: SGHTA and FQGNSA. CDR3 residues: CASSLRGGEETQYF. The CDR3 bases are TGTGCCAGCAGCTTGCGGGGTGGGGAAGAGACCCAGTACTTC.

In this sample, this clonotype turned up a few times. The J gene is TRBJ1-2, the V gene TRBV7-2; TRBD1 matches at 8 bases. The CDR3 length is 15 residues. Trimming at V came to 1 base and at J to 6 bases, leaving 7 bases not matched to a gene. CDR1 and CDR2 from the germline V gene are SGHTA and FQGNSA. The DNA for the CDR3 is TGTGCCAGCAGCTTAGAAAGTACAGGGGGTGATGGCTACACCTTC. This translates into CASSLESTGGDGYTF.

This clonotype was recorded many times. This chain connects TRBV13 to TRBJ2-1, with 10 bases identical to TRBD2. The CDR3 consists of 13 residues. Germline CDR1 and CDR2: PRHDT and FYEKMQ (reference sequence). V shed 5 bases and J 8 bases; nucleotides not matched to a gene: 3. The CDR3, as DNA: TGTGCCAGCAGCCCCGGGACTAGCGATGAGCAGTTCTTC. It encodes CASSPGTSDEQFF.

This clonotype was found many times. The J gene is TRBJ1-1, the V gene TRBV7-3; D not certain. CDR3 size: 13 residues. The germline CDR1 and CDR2 sequences are SGHTA and FQGTGA. V lost 5 bases, J lost 6 bases, and 13 bases lay in between. The CDR3 here is CASSPSNSAEAFF. The DNA for the CDR3 is TGTGCCAGCAGCCCGTCGAATTCGGCTGAAGCTTTCTTT. The complete variable domain, with remaining parts taken from reference TRBV7-3 and TRBJ1-1, reads GAGVSQTPSNKVTEKGKYVELRCDPISGHTALYWYRQSLGQGPEFLIYFQGTGAADDSGLPNDRFFAVRPEGSVSTLKIQRTERGDSAVYLCASSPSNSAEAFFGQGTRLTVV.

This clonotype was detected ten times or more. One junction end disagrees with the germline gene, perhaps due to a read error. V gene TRBV7-7 combines with J gene TRBJ2-3, with D maybe TRBD2 (6 bases). Germline V gene data show CDR1 as SSHAT and CDR2 as FNYEAQ (reference sequence). The CDR3 contains 15 residues. The CDR3 protein is CASSPRGLATDTQYF. CDR3 in DNA: TGTGCTAGCAGCCCCAGAGGTCTAGCGACAGATACGCAGTATTTT.

V and J are TRBV13 and TRBJ1-6; the D is unclear. The germline CDR1 and CDR2 sequences are PRHDT and FYEKMQ (reference sequence). CDR3 length: 15 residues. V was cut by 2 bases and J by 2 bases, with 7 bases left in between. CDR3 coding DNA: TGTGCCAGCAGCTTACAAGGGCCCTATAATTCACCCCTCCACTTT. Amino acids: CASSLQGPYNSPLHF.

This clonotype occurred many times. V and J are TRBV12-3 or TRBV12-4 and TRBJ1-1; 7 bases map to TRBD1. The ends lost 6 bases at V and 6 bases at J; junction bases unmatched: 4. The CDR3 runs 12 residues. As DNA, the CDR3 is TGTGCCAGCAGGGGGACAGTGCCTGAAGCTTTCTTT. Translation gives CASRGTVPEAFF.

The chain employs TRBV6-2 or TRBV6-3 and TRBJ1-2; D is ambiguous. This CDR3 spans 14 amino acids. Trimming left V 0 bases short and J 7 bases short, with 12 bases between. Germline V lookup: CDR1 MNHEY, CDR2 SVGEGT. The CDR3 sequence: CASSYSVEGGGYTF. Here the CDR3 DNA reads TGTGCCAGCAGTTACTCGGTCGAGGGCGGTGGCTACACCTTC.

This clonotype was detected many times. J is TRBJ2-5 and V is TRBV12-3 or TRBV12-4, with TRBD1 matching 12 bases. V was clipped by 4 bases and J by 5 bases; unmatched bases: 5. This CDR3 comprises 15 residues. In nucleotides, the CDR3 is TGTGCCAGCAGTTCGGGACAGGGGGCTTTGGAGACCCAGTACTTC. This encodes CASSSGQGALETQYF.